The rows below give T cell receptor beta chains drawn from one sample of a study of blood T cells in healthy people across ages. TCRdb analysed the 5' RACE reads with MiXCR anew, one entry per CDR3 protein. The sample lists about 1.8 million distinct CDR3 sequences, around 48% occurring once. Sequencing was done on a sample of blood. Receptors originate from a woman aged 40 to 49 in good health. The CDR3 runs from the conserved cysteine through the conserved F or W. The D gene is left open where the match is weak. Rows give clone size only sometimes, using once, few, many, or a class for an expanded clone.

11	NA	NA	TRBJ1-2	TRBV19	CASSTGVGYTF	TGTGCCAGTAGTACAGGGGTTGGCTACACCTTC
15	NA	NA	TRBJ2-7	TRBV5-1	CASSADQVGSYEQYF	TGCGCCAGCAGCGCCGACCAGGTCGGCTCCTACGAGCAGTACTTC
15	NA	NA	TRBJ1-6	TRBV2	CASSEAFSYNSPLHF	TGTGCCAGCAGTGAGGCCTTCTCCTATAATTCACCCCTCCACTTT
17	TRBD1	NA	TRBJ1-1	TRBV6-2/TRBV6-3	CASSYPTGQGVNTEAFF	TGTGCCAGCAGTTACCCCACTGGACAGGGGGTGAACACTGAAGCTTTCTTT
14	NA	NA	TRBJ2-1	TRBV20-1	CSARLDGSSNEQFF	TGCAGTGCTAGACTAGATGGCTCCTCCAATGAGCAGTTCTTC
16	NA	NA	TRBJ1-3	TRBV20-1	CSASNRQVRSGNTIYF	TGCAGTGCTAGCAATCGGCAAGTTCGCTCTGGAAACACCATATATTTT
12	NA	NA	TRBJ2-4	TRBV4-3	CASSQEASKQYF	TGCGCCAGCAGCCAAGAGGCTAGCAAGCAGTACTTC
14	NA	NA	TRBJ2-3	TRBV7-6	CASSLGPGSDTQYF	TGTGCCAGCAGCTTAGGTCCAGGGTCAGATACGCAGTATTTT
15	NA	few	TRBJ2-1	TRBV7-2	CASSKGDGSYNEQFF	TGTGCCAGCAGCAAGGGGGACGGCTCCTACAATGAGCAGTTCTTC
12	NA	few	TRBJ2-5	TRBV20-1	CSARGTQETQYF	TGCAGTGCCCGCGGGACCCAAGAGACCCAGTACTTC
12	NA	few	TRBJ1-6	TRBV27	CATGQRDSPLHF	TGTGCCACCGGACAGAGGGATTCACCCCTCCACTTT
15	TRBD1	NA	TRBJ2-3	TRBV4-2	CASSQDLDRLNTQYF	TGTGCCAGCAGCCAAGATTTGGACAGGCTAAATACGCAGTATTTT
15	NA	NA	TRBJ2-7	TRBV20-1	CSAVSRDSTYYEQYF	TGCAGTGCCGTATCCCGGGACTCTACTTACTACGAGCAGTACTTC
10	NA	NA	TRBJ1-1	TRBV6-5	CASISTRAFF	TGTGCCAGCATTAGTACAAGGGCTTTCTTT
16	NA	NA	TRBJ2-3	TRBV4-3	CASSQDSGISTDTQYF	TGCGCCAGCAGCCAAGATTCTGGGATTAGCACAGATACGCAGTATTTT
14	NA	few	TRBJ2-5	TRBV11-2	CASSLEAGGQTQYF	TGTGCCAGCAGCTTAGAGGCTGGCGGCCAGACCCAGTACTTC
15	NA	once	TRBJ1-4	TRBV6-5	CASSPWGTGLEKLFF	TGTGCCAGCAGCCCCTGGGGGACCGGTCTCGAAAAACTGTTTTTT
15	TRBD1	NA	TRBJ2-5	TRBV5-1	CASSKGDSQCNEQYF	TGCGCCAGCAGCAAGGGGGACAGCCAGTGCAATGAGCAGTACTTC
13	NA	few	TRBJ2-7	TRBV6-1	CASSEYRESEQYF	TGTGCCAGCAGTGAATACAGGGAATCCGAGCAGTACTTC
14	NA	NA	TRBJ2-1	TRBV20-1	CSASRSTTYNEQFF	TGCAGTGCTAGTAGAAGTACTACCTACAATGAGCAGTTCTTC
13	NA	few	TRBJ2-1	TRBV7-9	CASSQRQTNEQFF	TGTGCCAGCAGCCAAAGACAGACCAATGAGCAGTTCTTC
21	NA	NA	TRBJ1-1	TRBV21-1	CASSERPRLRGRDRGPTEAFF	TGTGCCAGCAGCGAACGTCCGAGGTTACGAGGAAGGGACAGGGGGCCTACTGAAGCTTTCTTT
10	NA	NA	TRBJ2-3	TRBV20-1	CSAAGDTQYF	TGCAGTGCTGCGGGGGATACGCAGTATTTT
16	NA	NA	TRBJ1-4	TRBV12-3/TRBV12-4	CASSFRSGPSNEKLFF	TGTGCCAGCAGTTTTAGATCCGGACCCTCTAATGAAAAACTGTTTTTT
16	TRBD1	NA	TRBJ2-7	TRBV11-1	CASSWSRDRGSYEQYF	TGTGCCAGCAGCTGGTCCCGGGACAGGGGGTCCTACGAGCAGTACTTC
12	NA	NA	TRBJ2-4	TRBV27	CASSLEGQEQYF	TGTGCCAGCAGTTTGGAGGGGCAGGAGCAGTACTTC
15	NA	few	TRBJ2-1	TRBV27	CASSYHWSGENEQFF	TGTGCCAGCAGTTACCACTGGTCAGGGGAGAATGAGCAGTTCTTC
14	NA	NA	TRBJ2-3	TRBV12-3/TRBV12-4	CASARDPFTDTQYF	TGTGCCAGTGCCCGGGACCCCTTTACAGATACGCAGTATTTT